One and the same sample provided the 7 T cell receptor beta chains below, sequenced in a study of beta chain features in type 1 diabetes. Every bit of the isolated RNA underwent reverse transcription, so sequencing read expressed TCRB transcripts. Only in-frame clones appear in the TCRdb table, and some are missing; sequencing was by immunoSEQ multiplex PCR. The sample consists of more than 250,000 clones, about 23% of them appearing once. Study-level points and caveats: Shorter TCRB CDR3s, moderately but significantly so, were found in Type 1 diabetes patients in all four CD4+ subsets.

Their target antigens are unknown. Sequenced sample: naive CD4+ T cells from blood. The receptors stem from a woman in her twenties or thirties with type 1 diabetes.

The chain links TRBV4-1 to TRBJ2-1, with D tentatively TRBD2 (6 bases). Trimming pared 4 bases from V and 0 bases from J, leaving 16 bases between. The CDR3 is made up of 17 amino acids. From germline, CDR1 is MGHRA and CDR2 YSYEKL. In DNA, the CDR3 is TGCGCCAGCAGCCCAAGAGGAGGGAAGAACTCCTACAATGAGCAGTTCTTC. It specifies CASSPRGGKNSYNEQFF.

A few counts support this clone. CDR3 bases: TGTGCCAGCAGCACCGGACAGGGGGGATCGTTTGACACTGAAGCTTTCTTT. Its translation: CASSTGQGGSFDTEAFF. The V call is TRBV7-8, the J call TRBJ1-1, with 10 positions matching TRBD1. The J segment lost 3 bases and the V segment lost 5 bases, leaving 12 bases of the junction unmatched. CDR3 length equals 17 residues. Germline assignment: CDR1 SGHVS and CDR2 FQNEAQ.

This clone was seen only a few times. The junction shows a germline mismatch at one end, possibly a read error. V usage is TRBV7-7 and J usage is TRBJ2-1; unclear D gene. The CDR3 is 16 amino acids. Looked up from germline, CDR1 is SSHAT and CDR2 is FNYEAQ (reference sequence). CDR3: CASSLRLGPVFNEQFF. CDR3 bases: TGTGCTAGCAGCTTAAGGCTAGGCCCCGTTTTCAATGAGCAGTTCTTC. Looking up the rest from reference TRBV7-7 and TRBJ2-1 gives the full variable domain: GAGVSQSPRYKVTKRGQDVTLRCDPISSHATLYWYQQALGQGPEFLTYFNYEAQPDKSGLPSDRFSAERPEGSISTLTIQRTEQRDSAMYRCASSLRLGPVFNEQFFGPGTRLTVL.

This clone was detected only a few times. This chain joins TRBV15 and TRBJ2-7; weak D call: TRBD1 (5 bases). CDR1 and CDR2 (germline): LNHNV, YYDKDF (reference sequence). With 0 bases removed from V and 3 bases from J, the gap between germline ends came to 15 bases. CDR3 length: 16 amino acids. CDR3 coding DNA: TGTGCCACCAGCAGAGAAGCCTCAGGGTTTTACTACGAGCAGTACTTC. This encodes CATSREASGFYYEQYF.

The chain is built from TRBV5-1 and TRBJ2-3, with a tentative D call TRBD1 (5 bases). Germline CDR1 and CDR2: SGHRS and YFSETQ. Trimming cost V 0 bases and J 8 bases, with 7 bases left between them. This CDR3 region has 12 residues. This CDR3 reads CASSLGQGTQYF. Written as DNA, the CDR3 is TGCGCCAGCAGCTTGGGGCAGGGTACGCAGTATTTT.

This clone was counted a few times. The J gene is TRBJ2-7, the V gene TRBV9, with D maybe TRBD1 (6 bases). Germline V gene sequence: CDR1 SGDLS, CDR2 YYNGEE. Trimming took 0 bases from V and 0 from J, leaving 7 bases between them. CDR3 length: 14 residues. The CDR3 protein is CASSVGQASYEQYF. The CDR3 bases are TGTGCCAGCAGCGTAGGACAGGCCTCCTACGAGCAGTACTTC.

The chain is built from TRBV5-1 and TRBJ1-5; 8 bases align to TRBD1. The V gene end was trimmed by 4 bases and the J gene end by 2 bases; junction bases not matched to a gene: 8. Germline V CDR1 and CDR2: SGHRS, YFSETQ. The CDR3 has 16 amino acids. Here the CDR3 DNA reads TGCGCCAGCAGCCCTGGACAGGGAGGTGGCAATCAGCCCCAGCATTTT. Translation gives CASSPGQGGGNQPQHF.